This entry is about one T cell receptor (beta chain). Its antigen remains unidentified. The germline V gene encodes CDR1 MNHNS and CDR2 SASEGT. V was clipped by 6 bases and J by 4 bases, with 13 bases between them. The CDR3 covers 14 residues. Treatment of any kind had been given to no patient before thyroid surgery. This record comes from a study of metastatic and nonmetastatic thyroid tumors. About the study: Repertoire comparisons spanned blood and tumor or nodule tissue from malignant and benign thyroid patients.

Study processing details: A classifier of distant metastasis in papillary thyroid cancer was built from CDR3 differences (across clinicopathological groups). Using MiXCR, TCRdb re-called clones from the PCR reads. The V and J calls and clone size come from TCRdb's table, not from the authors' own analysis. The sample shows around 50,000 clones, just under 30% of them seen only once. Study conclusions and caveats: As reported, TCR beta diversity in blood and tumor was significantly higher in malignant thyroid tumors than in benign nodules.

The TCR comes from a female donor with papillary thyroid cancer or a benign thyroid nodule (not recorded which). Some clones in this sample may be carry-over from other donors' samples. What was sequenced was blood. The chain carries TRBV6-1 and TRBJ2-1, with D uncertain. The CDR3 nucleotides are TGTGCCAGCAGGGTGGGCGACCGATACAATGAGCAGTTCTTC. Translation: CASRVGDRYNEQFF.